What follows are 21 T cell receptor beta chains derived from one specimen sequenced in a study of CD8 T cells in ankylosing spondylitis. TCRdb recomputed calls from the 5' RACE reads with MiXCR, one row per CDR3 protein. The sample lists tens of thousands of distinct CDR3 sequences, approximately 11% seen once, with around 1.5% in the top ten. Sequenced sample: blood, either unsorted or a sorted T cell fraction (not recorded which). These receptors were taken from a male donor with ankylosing spondylitis or in good health (not recorded which).

For this clonotype: Possible read error: a much larger clone is one base away. V is TRBV10-3 and J is TRBJ2-7; TRBD2 matches at 10 bases. The CDR3 consists of 14 residues. Germline CDR1 ENHRY, CDR2 SYGVKD. The CDR3: CAIRVAGGSYGQYF. The CDR3 DNA reads as TGTGCCATCAGGGTAGCGGGGGGCTCCTACGGGCAGTACTTC.

Regarding this clonotype: A much bigger clone sits one base away, suggesting this may be a read error. The chain recombines TRBV12-3 or TRBV12-4 with TRBJ2-1; either TRBD1 or TRBD2 may supply D (6 bases each). This CDR3 comprises 15 residues. V was cut by 4 bases and J by 9 bases, with 19 bases left in between. The chain's CDR3 is CASSSGTSRGSEQFF. The DNA for the CDR3 is TGTGCCAGCAGTTCCGGGACAAGTCGGGGGAGTGAGCAGTTCTTC.

This clonotype was seen repeatedly, ten times or more. This rearrangement joins TRBV15 to TRBJ1-5, with a weak D call TRBD1 (6 bases). This CDR3 is built from 15 residues. V was trimmed by 2 bases and J by 2 bases, leaving 10 bases between them. Germline CDR1 is LNHNV and CDR2 is YYDKDF (reference sequence). The CDR3 region is CATSRPGQGNQPQHF. CDR3 sequence (DNA): TGTGCCACCAGCAGACCGGGACAAGGCAATCAGCCCCAGCATTTT.

The sample holds many counts of this clonotype. The CDR3 here is CASSGGVSWHTEAFF. The CDR3 coding sequence is TGTGCCAGCAGTGGGGGGGTTTCGTGGCACACTGAAGCTTTCTTT. The V and J genes are TRBV6-4 and TRBJ1-1; a possible D gene is TRBD1 (5 bases). V was cut by 4 bases and J by 3 bases, with 15 bases left in between. In germline, CDR1 is MRHNA, CDR2 SNTAGT. This CDR3 has 15 residues.

This clonotype was seen many times. The chain links TRBV5-1 to TRBJ1-1; D gene unclear. Germline V CDR1 and CDR2: SGHRS, YFSETQ. V lost 0 bases, J lost 0 bases, and 9 bases lay in between. The CDR3 consists of 15 residues. The CDR3 coding sequence is TGCGCCAGCAGCTTGGCCCCTTACGTGAACACTGAAGCTTTCTTT. Translating gives CASSLAPYVNTEAFF.

In its sample, this clonotype was seen many times. The chain couples TRBV12-3 or TRBV12-4 to TRBJ2-7; 9 bases map to TRBD2. There are 14 residues in the CDR3. V lost 4 bases, J lost 3 bases, and 4 bases stayed unmatched. The DNA for the CDR3 is TGTGCCAGCAGTTGGGAGCGGGGGGACTACGAGCAGTACTTC. Translating gives CASSWERGDYEQYF.

This clonotype was seen only a few times. V gene TRBV12-3 or TRBV12-4 combines with J gene TRBJ1-5; D unclear. The CDR3 is 15 residues long. V shed 7 bases and J shed 1 base, with 14 bases lying between them. The CDR3 bases are TGTGCCAGCACCCCGGGGTTGGTGAGCAATCAGCCCCAGCATTTT. Translating it yields CASTPGLVSNQPQHF.

In its sample, this clonotype was seen many times. V is TRBV29-1 and J is TRBJ2-1, with 7 bases aligning to TRBD1. Germline CDR1 is SQVTM and CDR2 is ANQGSEA. The trim removed 5 bases at V and 6 bases at J, leaving 10 bases unmatched. CDR3 length equals 14 residues. This CDR3 reads CSVPTGAILNEQFF. The DNA of the CDR3 is TGCAGCGTTCCTACAGGGGCGATTCTCAATGAGCAGTTCTTC.

The chain employs TRBV29-1 and TRBJ2-5; D may be TRBD1 (7 bases). The CDR3 is 17 residues long. With 5 bases removed from V and 1 base from J, the gap between germline ends came to 23 bases. The V gene's germline CDR1 is SQVTM and CDR2 ANQGSEA. The CDR3 nucleotides are TGCAGCGTTCCGGGGGACAGCGCGAATTTCCTCCAAGAGACCCAGTACTTC. Its translation: CSVPGDSANFLQETQYF.

This clonotype appeared a few times. The gene calls are TRBV5-1 and TRBJ2-1, with D maybe TRBD2 (5 bases). V was pared by 0 bases and J by 10 bases, with 23 bases between. The length of the CDR3 is 17 residues. Germline V gene sequence: CDR1 SGHRS, CDR2 YFSETQ. The CDR3 reads CASSLVVVAAVSSEQFF. The CDR3 DNA reads as TGCGCCAGCAGCTTGGTAGTGGTGGCAGCGGTGAGTTCCGAGCAGTTCTTC. The full variable domain, in which reference TRBV5-1 and TRBJ2-1 provide the parts outside the CDR3, is KAGVTQTPRYLIKTRGQQVTLSCSPISGHRSVSWYQQTPGQGLQFLFEYFSETQRNKGNFPGRFSGRQFSNSRSEMNVSTLELGDSALYLCASSLVVVAAVSSEQFFGPGTRLTVL.

This clonotype was seen repeatedly, ten times or more. The chain employs TRBV3-1 and TRBJ2-7; D not certain. The CDR3 is 11 residues long. The V and J ends lost 3 bases and 4 bases respectively, with 4 bases between them. Looked up from germline, CDR1 is LGHDT and CDR2 is YNNKEL (reference sequence). CDR3 nucleotide sequence: TGTGCCAGCAGCCAGCGGTACGAGCAGTACTTC. This translates into CASSQRYEQYF.

This chain connects TRBV12-3 or TRBV12-4 to TRBJ2-2; 7 nucleotides match TRBD1. The length of the CDR3 is 15 residues. The junction had 9 bases not matched to a gene; V was cut back by 7 bases and J by 4 bases. The CDR3 protein is CASMQEGASTGELFF. In DNA form, the CDR3 reads TGTGCCAGCATGCAAGAGGGGGCCAGCACCGGGGAGCTGTTTTTT.

This clonotype has ten or more counts. The V call is TRBV5-1, the J call TRBJ2-7, with 7 bases identical to TRBD1. The CDR3 consists of 13 residues. V gave up 5 bases and J gave up 2 bases; unmatched junction bases: 4. The germline V gene encodes CDR1 SGHRS and CDR2 YFSETQ. CDR3 residues: CASRMDRPYEQYF. CDR3 nucleotides: TGCGCCAGCAGAATGGACAGGCCCTACGAGCAGTACTTC.

For the CDR3, the DNA is TGTGCCAGCAGCCAGGATGGGGGCACAGATACGCAGTATTTT. Translated, it gives CASSQDGGTDTQYF. The rearrangement links TRBV27 to TRBJ2-3; D is unclear. Germline-derived CDR1 and CDR2 are MNHEY and SMNVEV (reference sequence). V was trimmed by 6 bases and J by 1 base, leaving 11 bases between them. The CDR3 runs 14 residues.

This clonotype was seen many times. CDR3 residues: CASSSQRGTSTFF. The CDR3 bases are TGCGCCAGCAGCTCCCAAAGAGGGACTAGCACGTTCTTC. The chain links TRBV5-1 to TRBJ2-1, with 9 positions matching TRBD2. V lost 3 bases, J lost 15 bases, and 10 bases stayed unmatched. The CDR3 length is 13 residues. In germline, CDR1 is SGHRS, CDR2 YFSETQ.

This clonotype was counted only a few times. This rearrangement joins TRBV7-8 to TRBJ2-7; D possibly corresponds to TRBD2 (5 bases). V lost 2 bases to trimming and J lost 2 bases, with 7 bases between them. Looked up from germline, CDR1 is SGHVS and CDR2 is FQNEAQ. The length of the CDR3 is 13 residues. The CDR3 nucleotides are TGTGCCAGCAGCTTACGTAGCGCCTACGAGCAGTACTTC. Amino acids: CASSLRSAYEQYF.

The table lists this clonotype with many counts. The CDR3 here is CSVGGDVYSEQYF. The CDR3 DNA reads as TGCAGCGTTGGAGGGGACGTTTACTCCGAGCAGTACTTC. The J gene is TRBJ2-7, the V gene TRBV29-1, with D perhaps assigned TRBD1 or TRBD2 (5 bases each). CDR3 size: 13 residues. CDR1 and CDR2 from the germline V gene are SQVTM and ANQGSEA. Trimming left V 4 bases short and J 6 bases short, with 16 bases between.

This sequence joins TRBV9 and TRBJ2-1, with 9 bases fitting TRBD2. This CDR3 has 16 amino acids. V lost 0 bases and J lost 10; bases outside the gene matches: 11. CDR1 is SGDLS, CDR2 YYNGEE, per germline. The CDR3 DNA is TGTGCCAGCAGCGTAGACCTAGCGGGGAGTGGTCCCGAGCAGTTCTTC. Its protein is CASSVDLAGSGPEQFF.

Comments on this clonotype: One end of the junction does not line up with germline, which may come from a read error. The gene calls are TRBV20-1 and TRBJ2-3; 12 nucleotides agree with TRBD1. CDR1 is DFQATT, CDR2 SNEGSKA, per germline (reference sequence). This CDR3 has 17 residues. The CDR3 protein is CCARDNLGQGAGRTQYF. Here the CDR3 DNA reads TGCTGTGCTAGAGATAATTTGGGACAGGGGGCGGGGCGGACGCAGTATTTT.

The table lists this clonotype with many counts. V and J are TRBV7-2 and TRBJ2-3, with 8 bases identical to TRBD2. Unmatched junction bases numbered 4, after V lost 5 bases and J lost 6 bases. From germline, CDR1 is SGHTA and CDR2 FQGNSA. The CDR3 has 13 amino acids. The CDR3 DNA follows: TGTGCCAGCAGCCCACGACTAGCGGATACGCAGTATTTT. Translated: CASSPRLADTQYF.

There are many counts of this clonotype. V and J are TRBV5-8 and TRBJ2-3, with TRBD2 as a possible D gene (6 bases). The CDR3 consists of 14 residues. Trimming took off 4 bases at V and 1 base at J, with 10 bases between the two ends. Germline values: CDR1 SGHTS, CDR2 YDEGEE. The CDR3 sequence is CASSAQRGTDTQYF. In DNA form, the CDR3 reads TGTGCCAGCAGCGCGCAGCGGGGCACAGATACGCAGTATTTT.